This T cell receptor beta chain emerged from a study of blood T cell repertoires in COVID-19. The V end was cut by 2 bases, the J end by 0 bases, with 5 bases between. The CDR3 consists of 14 residues. Using immunoSEQ multiplex PCR, the repertoire was profiled, and TCRdb retains in-frame clones only, with some absent. The data hold approximately 85,000 clones, with about 92% observed a single time. Source material: peripheral blood. This receptor was taken from a man in his fifties or sixties with acute or convalescent COVID-19. The chain joins TRBV6-7 to TRBJ2-1, with D unresolved. TRBV6-7 is an open reading frame whose function is uncertain. The CDR3 nucleotides read TGTGCCAGCAGTTACGGTAGCTCCTACAATGAGCAGTTCTTC. Translation: CASSYGSSYNEQFF.